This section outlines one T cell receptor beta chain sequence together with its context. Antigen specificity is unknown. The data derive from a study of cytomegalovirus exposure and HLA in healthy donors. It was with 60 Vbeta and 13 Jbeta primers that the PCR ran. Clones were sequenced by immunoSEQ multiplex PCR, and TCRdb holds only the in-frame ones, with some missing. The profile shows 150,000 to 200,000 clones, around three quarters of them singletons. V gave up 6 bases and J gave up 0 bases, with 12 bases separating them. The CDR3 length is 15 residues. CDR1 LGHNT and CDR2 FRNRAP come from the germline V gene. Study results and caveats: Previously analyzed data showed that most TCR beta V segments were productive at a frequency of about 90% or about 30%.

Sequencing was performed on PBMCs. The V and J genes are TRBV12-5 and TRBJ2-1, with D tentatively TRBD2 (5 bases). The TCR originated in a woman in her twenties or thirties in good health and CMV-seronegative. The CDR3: CASGPSGSSYNEQFF. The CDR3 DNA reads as TGTGCTAGTGGCCCCTCGGGAAGCTCCTACAATGAGCAGTTCTTC.